Following are 11 T cell receptor beta chains from one sample sequenced in a study of shared clonotypes between healthy human individuals. The repertoire was sequenced with immunoSEQ multiplex PCR; TCRdb's copy has only in-frame clones and lacks some. The table shows around 510,000 clones, with roughly 95% occurring only once. The material sequenced was naive CD4+ T cells sorted from blood. As for subset: CD45RA+ positively selected. The origin of the receptors is a woman aged 25-40 years in good health.

This chain joins TRBV29-1 and TRBJ2-7; tentative D call: TRBD2 (6 bases). This CDR3 is built from 18 residues. V dropped 1 base and J dropped 1 base, with 23 bases sitting between them. The germline V gene encodes CDR1 SQVTM and CDR2 ANQGSEA. CDR3 region: CSVEVAPSWREASYEQYF. In DNA, the CDR3 is TGCAGCGTTGAAGTAGCCCCGTCGTGGAGGGAGGCTTCCTACGAGCAGTACTTC.

The chain joins TRBV21-1 to TRBJ1-2. TRBV21-1 is deemed a pseudogene. This CDR3 has 15 amino acids. CDR3 loop: CASSKAGEGPYGYTF. CDR3 nucleotide sequence: TGTGCCAGCAGCAAAGCAGGAGAAGGACCCTATGGCTACACCTTC.

V is TRBV10-3 and J is TRBJ2-3; the match to TRBD2 covers 8 bases. CDR1 and CDR2 from the germline V gene are ENHRY and SYGVKD. This CDR3 comprises 16 residues. The V gene end was trimmed by 4 bases and the J gene end by 6 bases; junction bases not matched to a gene: 12. The chain's CDR3 is CAISGAGSGTGDTQYF. The DNA for the CDR3 is TGTGCCATCAGTGGAGCCGGTAGCGGGACCGGGGATACGCAGTATTTT.

This chain joins TRBV11-2 and TRBJ2-5; D remains unclear. Germline loops: CDR1 SGHAT, CDR2 FQNNGV. V gave up 1 base and J gave up 1 base, with 7 bases separating them. The CDR3 has 14 residues. The CDR3 region has the DNA TGTGCCAGCAGCTTAGGCCAGGCCCAAGAGACCCAGTACTTC. Translation gives CASSLGQAQETQYF.

The chain is built from TRBV14 and TRBJ2-3, with a possible D match to TRBD2 (6 bases). The germline V gene encodes CDR1 SGHDN and CDR2 FVKESK. Trimming stripped 0 bases from V and 5 bases from J, with 15 bases between. The CDR3 is 16 amino acids. In DNA, the CDR3 is TGTGCCAGCAGCCAAGAAGGGCAGGTGCGGGGAGATACGCAGTATTTT. Translating it yields CASSQEGQVRGDTQYF.

As for this clone: The junction departs from the called germline gene at one end, perhaps through a read error. V and J are TRBV4-1 and TRBJ1-5; D not certain. The CDR3 has 15 amino acids. Germline loops: CDR1 MGHRA, CDR2 YSYEKL. The CDR3 reads CASSQEAGVGQPQHF. CDR3 DNA: TGCGCCAGCAGTCAAGAAGCTGGGGTCGGTCAGCCCCAGCATTTT.

As to this clone: Other DNA sequences in the sample encode the same CDR3. The rearrangement links TRBV28 to TRBJ1-5, with D uncertain. The CDR3 extends over 12 amino acids. CDR1 MDHEN and CDR2 SYDVKM come from the germline V gene. Trimming took off 4 bases at V and 3 bases at J, with 4 bases between the two ends. The chain's CDR3 is CASSSLNQPQHF. The CDR3, as DNA: TGTGCCAGCAGTTCCCTCAATCAGCCCCAGCATTTT.

V gene TRBV9 combines with J gene TRBJ2-1, with D unclear. With 0 bases removed from V and 9 bases from J, the gap between germline ends came to 19 bases. The CDR3 extends over 16 amino acids. Germline V lookup: CDR1 SGDLS, CDR2 YYNGEE. Here the CDR3 DNA reads TGTGCCAGCAGCGTAGGTAATCTCGCTTCTGACATTGAGCAGTTCTTC. Residues: CASSVGNLASDIEQFF.

The gene calls are TRBV28 and TRBJ2-7; 10 bases are a match to TRBD1. Germline V lookup: CDR1 MDHEN, CDR2 SYDVKM. The length of the CDR3 is 14 residues. The V and J ends lost 7 bases and 6 bases, in that order; junction bases with no gene match: 9. The CDR3 loop reads CASKVPGQGSEQYF. In nucleotides, the CDR3 is TGTGCCAGCAAAGTACCGGGACAGGGGAGCGAGCAGTACTTC. The entire variable domain, with the rest obtained from reference TRBV28 and TRBJ2-7, is as follows: DVKVTQSSRYLVKRTGEKVFLECVQDMDHENMFWYRQDPGLGLRLIYFSYDVKMKEKGDIPEGYSVSREKKERFSLILESASTNQTSMYLCASKVPGQGSEQYFGPGTRLTVT.

The gene calls are TRBV28 and TRBJ1-5; tentative D call: TRBD1 (6 bases). The CDR3 has 13 residues. Trimming pared 8 bases from V and 1 base from J, leaving 9 bases between. Germline values: CDR1 MDHEN, CDR2 SYDVKM. This chain's CDR3 is CASRGASNQPQHF. In nucleotides, the CDR3 is TGTGCCAGCCGGGGGGCGAGCAATCAGCCCCAGCATTTT.

V usage is TRBV10-3 and J usage is TRBJ1-2; D remains unclear. Looked up from germline, CDR1 is ENHRY and CDR2 is SYGVKD. Between the trimmed V and J ends, which lost 6 bases and 0 bases, there was a span of 14 bases. CDR3 length: 15 amino acids. DNA for the CDR3: TGTGCCATCAGAGGGATCGGCGGGGCTAACTATGGCTACACCTTC. Protein product: CAIRGIGGANYGYTF.